Here is one T cell receptor (beta chain) with its context. The target antigen is unknown. Here immunoSEQ multiplex PCR was the method, and the copy in TCRdb shows in-frame clones only, minus some. The table has tens of thousands of clones, 80% to 90% seen once. This specimen belongs to a study of OX40 agonist ivuxolimab in advanced cancers. The wider study: Intravenous ivuxolimab at 0.01 to 10 mg/kg was given to patients every 2 weeks. Anti-PD-1, anti-PD-L1 or anti-CTLA-4 therapy given earlier was allowed, and 40% had some. Broader study findings: Both blood CD4+ and CD8+ T cells showed clonal growth by week 6 at 0.1 to 3.0 mg/kg.

The CDR3 extends over 13 amino acids. The V and J ends lost 0 bases and 5 bases respectively, with 8 bases between them. A history of autoimmune disease or systemic immunosuppression excluded patients. The receptor comes from an adult with an advanced solid tumor such as melanoma, head and neck, liver or kidney cancer. The J gene is TRBJ2-7, the V gene TRBV23-1; D gene ambiguous. TRBV23-1 is filed as an ORF, its function uncertain. The sample in question was CD4+ or CD8+ T cells sorted from blood, obtained in a trial of the OX40 agonist ivuxolimab. CDR3 protein: CASSQSYEDEQYF. CDR3 in DNA: TGCGCCAGCAGTCAATCTTACGAGGACGAGCAGTACTTC.